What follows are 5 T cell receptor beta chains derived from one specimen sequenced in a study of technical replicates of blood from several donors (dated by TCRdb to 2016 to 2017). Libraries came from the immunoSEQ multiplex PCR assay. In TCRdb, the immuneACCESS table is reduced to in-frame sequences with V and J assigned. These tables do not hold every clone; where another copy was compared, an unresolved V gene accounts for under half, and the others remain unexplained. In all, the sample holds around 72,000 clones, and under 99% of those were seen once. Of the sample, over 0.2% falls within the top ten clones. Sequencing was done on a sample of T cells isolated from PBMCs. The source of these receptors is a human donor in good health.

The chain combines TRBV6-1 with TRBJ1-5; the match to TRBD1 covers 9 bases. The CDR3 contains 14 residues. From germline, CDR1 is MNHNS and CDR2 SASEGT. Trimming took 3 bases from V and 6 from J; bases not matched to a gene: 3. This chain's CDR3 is CASSDWTGVQPQHF. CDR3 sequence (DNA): TGTGCCAGCAGTGACTGGACAGGGGTTCAGCCCCAGCATTTT.

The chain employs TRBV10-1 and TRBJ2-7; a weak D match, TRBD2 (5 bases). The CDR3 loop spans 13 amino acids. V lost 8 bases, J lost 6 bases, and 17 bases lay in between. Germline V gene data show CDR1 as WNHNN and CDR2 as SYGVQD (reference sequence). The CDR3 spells CASQMELEGEQYF. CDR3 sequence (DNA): TGCGCCAGCCAGATGGAACTAGAGGGCGAGCAGTACTTC.

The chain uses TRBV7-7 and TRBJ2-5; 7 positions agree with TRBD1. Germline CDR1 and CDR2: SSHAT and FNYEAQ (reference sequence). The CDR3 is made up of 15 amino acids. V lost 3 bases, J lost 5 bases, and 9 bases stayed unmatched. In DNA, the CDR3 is TGTGCCAGCAGCTTGGGGACAGTCCTTACGGAGACCCAGTACTTC. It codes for CASSLGTVLTETQYF.

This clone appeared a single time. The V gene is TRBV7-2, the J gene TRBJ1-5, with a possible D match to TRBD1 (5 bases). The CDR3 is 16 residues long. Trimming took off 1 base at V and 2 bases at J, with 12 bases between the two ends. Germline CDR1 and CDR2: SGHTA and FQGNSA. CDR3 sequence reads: CASSLGGVIGNQPQHF. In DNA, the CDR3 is TGTGCCAGCAGCTTAGGGGGCGTTATAGGCAATCAGCCCCAGCATTTT.

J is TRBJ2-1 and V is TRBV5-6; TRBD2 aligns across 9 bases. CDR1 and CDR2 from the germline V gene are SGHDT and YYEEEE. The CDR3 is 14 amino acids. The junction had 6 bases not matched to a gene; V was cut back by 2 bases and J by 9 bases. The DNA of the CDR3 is TGTGCCAGCAGCTTTGGGACTAGCTTAGGTGAGCAGTTCTTC. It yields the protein CASSFGTSLGEQFF.